One sample yielded the 31 T cell receptor beta chains listed below, sequenced in a study of CD8 T cells in ankylosing spondylitis. TCRdb fed the 5' RACE reads into MiXCR, producing one record per CDR3 protein. The sample includes approximately 240,000 distinct CDR3 sequences, roughly 10% seen only once; the top ten take less than 3%. The specimen sequenced was blood, either unsorted or a sorted T cell fraction (not recorded which). The receptor set was obtained from a male donor with ankylosing spondylitis or in good health (not recorded which).

This clonotype came up many times. This sequence joins TRBV3-1 and TRBJ2-3; 12 bases match TRBD2. Germline loops: CDR1 LGHDT, CDR2 YNNKEL (reference sequence). This CDR3 is 15 amino acids long. V shed 4 bases and J 4 bases; nucleotides not matched to a gene: 3. As DNA, the CDR3 is TGTGCCAGCAGCCGCCGGACTAGCGGGGCAGATACGCAGTATTTT. The encoded protein is CASSRRTSGADTQYF.

This clonotype was counted at least ten times. The rearrangement links TRBV7-2 to TRBJ2-5; D could derive from TRBD1 or TRBD2 (5 bases each). V was cut by 1 base and J by 14 bases, with 20 bases left in between. This CDR3 comprises 14 residues. CDR1 is SGHTA and CDR2 is FQGNSA in the germline V gene. CDR3 region: CASSLVLLGGPSYF. Written as DNA, the CDR3 is TGTGCCAGCAGCTTAGTTCTTCTTGGGGGACCGAGCTACTTC.

This clonotype was recorded many times. V gene TRBV2 combines with J gene TRBJ1-2; the D is unclear. This CDR3 region has 14 residues. Per the germline V gene, CDR1 is SNHLY and CDR2 is FYNNEI. Trimming took off 5 bases at V and 1 base at J, with 11 bases between the two ends. CDR3 protein: CASSPGPINYGYTF. The CDR3 DNA follows: TGTGCCAGCAGTCCCGGGCCTATTAACTATGGCTACACCTTC.

This clonotype appeared many times. This rearrangement joins TRBV7-2 to TRBJ2-1; D assignment may be TRBD1 or TRBD2 (6 bases each). This CDR3 contains 15 residues. V was clipped by 7 bases and J by 1 base, with 14 bases between them. Per the germline V gene, CDR1 is SGHTA and CDR2 is FQGNSA. This chain's CDR3 is CASNLGGGSYNEQFF. CDR3 nucleotide sequence: TGTGCCAGCAACCTAGGAGGGGGGTCCTACAATGAGCAGTTCTTC.

This clonotype has at least ten counts. The genes are TRBV30 and TRBJ1-2, with 12 bases fitting TRBD1. Looked up from germline, CDR1 is GTSNPN and CDR2 is SVGIG (reference sequence). CDR3 length: 16 amino acids. The junction had 6 bases not matched to a gene; V was cut back by 1 base and J by 3 bases. The CDR3 region is CAWSEAGTGGDYGYTF. CDR3 nucleotides: TGTGCCTGGAGTGAGGCCGGGACAGGGGGCGACTATGGCTACACCTTC.

This sequence joins TRBV29-1 and TRBJ2-3, with D unclear. The CDR3 is made up of 13 amino acids. Trimming stripped 1 base from V and 0 bases from J, with 5 bases between. Germline CDR1 SQVTM, CDR2 ANQGSEA. CDR3: CSVEVGSTDTQYF. The CDR3 nucleotides are TGCAGCGTTGAAGTAGGGAGCACAGATACGCAGTATTTT.

This clonotype was observed at least ten times. This rearrangement joins TRBV19 to TRBJ1-2, with 7 positions matching TRBD1. Germline CDR1 and CDR2: LNHDA and SQIVND (reference sequence). V was clipped by 6 bases and J by 0 bases; unmatched bases: 4. This CDR3 is 14 amino acids long. DNA for the CDR3: TGTGCCAGTAGCCAGACAGGGACTAACTATGGCTACACCTTC. Its translation: CASSQTGTNYGYTF. The variable domain in full, with the rest retrieved from reference TRBV19 and TRBJ1-2, is DGGITQSPKYLFRKEGQNVTLSCEQNLNHDAMYWYRQDPGQGLRLIYYSQIVNDFQKGDIAEGYSVSREKKESFPLTVTSAQKNPTAFYLCASSQTGTNYGYTFGSGTRLTVV.

Notes on this clonotype: A much larger clone differs from this one at a single base, so this may be a read error. CDR3: CTSSQGRGNSYEQYF. CDR3 nucleotide sequence: TGTACCAGCAGCCAAGGCCGCGGGAACTCCTACGAGCAGTACTTC. The V call is TRBV3-1, the J call TRBJ2-7, with a weak D call TRBD2 (6 bases). The germline V gene has CDR1 LGHDT and CDR2 YNNKEL (reference sequence). This CDR3 is built from 15 residues.

Ten or more counts support this clonotype. The J gene is TRBJ2-2, the V gene TRBV6-1; D is possibly TRBD2 (5 bases). This CDR3 has 15 amino acids. V shed 4 bases and J shed 0 bases, with 9 bases lying between them. In germline, CDR1 is MNHNS, CDR2 SASEGT. CDR3 nucleotides: TGTGCCAGCAGTGGGAGGACTCCGAACACCGGGGAGCTGTTTTTT. Translation gives CASSGRTPNTGELFF.

On this clonotype: A much larger clone lies one base from this, so it may be a read error. The rearrangement links TRBV7-9 to TRBJ2-7; no clear D gene. With 1 base removed from V and 1 base from J, the gap between germline ends came to 5 bases. CDR3 length equals 13 residues. CDR1 is SEHNR, CDR2 FQNEAQ, per germline (reference sequence). CDR3 amino acids: CASSLEQSYEQYF. The CDR3 bases are TGTGCCAGCAGCTTAGAACAGTCCTACGAGCAGTACTTC.

This clonotype was detected only a few times. The CDR3 protein is CASSPGGLAGGYQETQYF. CDR3 sequence (DNA): TGTGCCAGCAGCCCCGGGGGACTAGCGGGAGGATACCAAGAGACCCAGTACTTC. The V call is TRBV11-2, the J call TRBJ2-5; 15 bases line up with TRBD2. This CDR3 region has 18 residues. The V gene end was trimmed by 5 bases and the J gene end by 0 bases; junction bases not matched to a gene: 7. CDR1 and CDR2 from the germline V gene are SGHAT and FQNNGV.

This clonotype showed up many times. The rearrangement uses TRBV20-1 and TRBJ2-5, with D possibly being TRBD2 (6 bases). This CDR3 has 16 amino acids. Trimming cost V 3 bases and J 5 bases, with 22 bases left between them. Per germline, CDR1 DFQATT and CDR2 SNEGSKA (reference sequence). The DNA for the CDR3 is TGCAGTGCTAGGTCTGTCGCCGGGACCCGGGAGGAGACCCAGTACTTC. Translating it yields CSARSVAGTREETQYF.

This clonotype has ten or more counts. The chain couples TRBV6-5 to TRBJ1-6; a possible D gene is TRBD1 (5 bases). Germline V CDR1 and CDR2: MNHEY, SVGAGI. Trimming removed 2 bases at V and 10 bases at J, with 18 bases between. This CDR3 is 16 amino acids long. CDR3: CASSYEVRVRGSPLHF. CDR3 DNA: TGTGCCAGCAGTTACGAGGTCAGGGTACGGGGATCACCCCTCCACTTT.

This rearrangement joins TRBV7-2 to TRBJ2-7; TRBD2 agrees at 7 bases. The CDR3 contains 13 residues. Unmatched junction bases numbered 7, after V lost 4 bases and J lost 7 bases. Germline CDR1 is SGHTA and CDR2 is FQGNSA. The DNA of the CDR3 is TGTGCCAGCAGCTACGTCGGGGGGTTGGAGCAGTACTTC. It codes for CASSYVGGLEQYF.

The sample holds many counts of this clonotype. The chain is built from TRBV6-2 or TRBV6-3 and TRBJ2-1; 8 positions match TRBD2. Germline V lookup: CDR1 MNHEY, CDR2 SVGEGT. CDR3 length equals 17 residues. Trimming removed 2 bases from V and 0 bases from J; junction bases left unmatched: 6. The chain's CDR3 is CASSYQLSGGSYNEQFF. The CDR3 DNA reads TGTGCCAGCAGTTACCAACTAAGCGGGGGCTCCTACAATGAGCAGTTCTTC.

This chain joins TRBV20-1 and TRBJ1-2; tentative D call: TRBD1 (6 bases). This CDR3 spans 14 amino acids. Germline CDR1 reads DFQATT; CDR2 reads SNEGSKA (reference sequence). Trimming took 2 bases from V and 0 from J, leaving 10 bases between them. CDR3 region: CSARPGTTNYGYTF. The CDR3 bases are TGCAGTGCTAGACCCGGGACAACTAACTATGGCTACACCTTC.

Note on this clonotype: This clone may be a read error of a much larger clone one base away. CDR3 loop: CASTGNCPRYEQYF. The CDR3 DNA follows: TGTGCCAGCACAGGCAACTGCCCCCGCTACGAGCAGTACTTC. The genes are TRBV6-4 and TRBJ2-7; D uncertain. The CDR3 totals 14 residues. The ends were cut back, 7 bases at V and 3 bases at J, with 16 bases in the middle. Germline V gene lookup returns CDR1 MRHNA and CDR2 SNTAGT.

The table lists this clonotype with many counts. This chain connects TRBV20-1 to TRBJ2-7, with D possibly being TRBD2 (6 bases). Trimming stripped 0 bases from V and 6 bases from J, with 18 bases between. The germline CDR1 and CDR2 sequences are DFQATT and SNEGSKA (reference sequence). The CDR3 runs 15 residues. This CDR3 is CSARDLSGLWFEQYF. As DNA, the CDR3 is TGCAGTGCTAGAGATCTTAGCGGCCTTTGGTTCGAGCAGTACTTC.

This clonotype occurred a few times. V and J are TRBV18 and TRBJ2-3; a weak D match, TRBD2 (5 bases). Germline V gene data show CDR1 as KGHSH and CDR2 as LQKENI. CDR3 length: 13 residues. Trimming took 2 bases from V and 6 from J, leaving 9 bases between them. This chain's CDR3 is CASSPTTGDTQYF. The CDR3 DNA follows: TGTGCCAGCTCACCAACCACGGGGGATACGCAGTATTTT.

The chain employs TRBV4-1 and TRBJ2-2; 9 bases are shared with TRBD2. The CDR3 sequence is 18 residues long. Germline CDR1 is MGHRA and CDR2 is YSYEKL. The V segment lost 0 bases and the J segment 4 bases; nucleotides outside the gene matches: 9. CDR3 DNA: TGCGCCAGCAGCCAAGAGAAGCGACTAGCGGTATCCACCGGGGAGCTGTTTTTT. Encoded protein: CASSQEKRLAVSTGELFF.

This clonotype has ten or more counts. The chain combines TRBV6-2 or TRBV6-3 with TRBJ1-5, with TRBD1 as a possible D gene (6 bases). The CDR3 extends over 18 amino acids. V gave up 9 bases and J gave up 0 bases, with 24 bases separating them. CDR1 MNHEY and CDR2 SVGEGT come from the germline V gene. The CDR3 DNA sequence: TGTGCCAGTATGGGGGACAAAGGAAACACTTATAGCAATCAGCCCCAGCATTTT. This sequence encodes CASMGDKGNTYSNQPQHF.

This clonotype was observed many times. This sequence joins TRBV3-1 and TRBJ1-2; 9 bases map to TRBD1. The CDR3 is 17 amino acids. CDR1 is LGHDT and CDR2 is YNNKEL in the germline V gene (reference sequence). V trimming: 4 bases; J trimming: 0 bases; junction bases outside the gene matches: 9. The CDR3 DNA sequence: TGTGCCAGCAGCCTAACAGGGGGCGGACCTCCTAACTATGGCTACACCTTC. Its translation: CASSLTGGGPPNYGYTF.

This clonotype was seen a handful of times. This rearrangement joins TRBV7-2 to TRBJ2-1, with D tentatively TRBD2 (7 bases). V lost 5 bases and J lost 5, with 13 bases in between. This CDR3 is built from 14 residues. CDR1 and CDR2 from the germline V gene are SGHTA and FQGNSA. In DNA, the CDR3 is TGTGCCAGCAGCCCCCGGGGGGCTCACAATGAGCAGTTCTTC. This gives the protein CASSPRGAHNEQFF.

This clonotype appeared many times. The V gene is TRBV20-1, the J gene TRBJ2-5; no firm D call. This CDR3 comprises 10 residues. Germline loops: CDR1 DFQATT, CDR2 SNEGSKA (reference sequence). V lost 5 bases, J lost 5 bases, and 6 bases lay in between. The DNA for the CDR3 is TGCAGTGCTGTCTGGGAGACCCAGTACTTC. Its protein is CSAVWETQYF.

This sequence joins TRBV7-4 and TRBJ2-7; D possibly corresponds to TRBD1 (5 bases). V was clipped by 5 bases and J by 4 bases, with 21 bases between them. CDR3 length equals 16 residues. Germline-derived CDR1 and CDR2 are SGHVT and SQSDAQ. CDR3: CASSQNRSGPWYEQYF. CDR3 in DNA: TGTGCCAGCAGCCAAAACAGGAGTGGGCCCTGGTACGAGCAGTACTTC. Full variable domain (rest looked up from reference TRBV7-4 and TRBJ2-7): GAGVSQSPRYKVAKRGRDVALRCDSISGHVTLYWYRQTLGQGSEVLTYSQSDAQRDKSGRPSGRFSAERPERSVSTLKIQRTEQGDSAVYLCASSQNRSGPWYEQYFGPGTRLTVT.

This clonotype was seen a few times. This sequence joins TRBV12-3 or TRBV12-4 and TRBJ2-4; D may be TRBD1 or TRBD2 (5 bases each). This CDR3 region has 14 residues. Trimming cost V 3 bases and J 1 base, with 7 bases left between them. The CDR3 DNA sequence: TGTGCCAGCAGTTTTGAGGGGGCCAAAAACATTCAGTACTTC. As protein: CASSFEGAKNIQYF.

Ten or more counts support this clonotype. The rearrangement links TRBV15 to TRBJ1-2; no clear D gene. The CDR3 loop spans 11 amino acids. Per the germline V gene, CDR1 is LNHNV and CDR2 is YYDKDF (reference sequence). With 0 bases removed from V and 7 bases from J, the gap between germline ends came to 3 bases. CDR3 sequence (DNA): TGTGCCACCAGCAGAGATGGTGGCTACACCTTC. This codes for CATSRDGGYTF.

This clonotype was seen repeatedly, ten times or more. CDR3 sequence: CATQTGVAGEQYF. The CDR3, as DNA: TGTGCCACCCAGACGGGGGTGGCGGGGGAGCAGTACTTC. The chain carries TRBV6-6 and TRBJ2-7, with D maybe TRBD2 (6 bases). Germline CDR1 MNHNY, CDR2 SVGAGI (reference sequence). Trimming took off 10 bases at V and 7 bases at J, with 20 bases between the two ends. The CDR3 has 13 residues.

On this clonotype itself: Given a much more abundant clone one base away, this may be a read error. The chain has TRBV20-1 and TRBJ2-2, with 8 positions matching TRBD1. The V gene's germline CDR1 is DFQATT and CDR2 SNEGSKA (reference sequence). The ends lost 5 bases at V and 6 bases at J; junction bases unmatched: 8. The CDR3 loop spans 14 amino acids. The CDR3 DNA reads TGCAGTGCTCCAGGGGGCCCCTACTCCGGGGAGCTGTTTTTT. Translated: CSAPGGPYSGELFF.

Many counts were recorded for this clonotype. This chain uses TRBV12-3 or TRBV12-4 with TRBJ1-2; D possibly corresponds to TRBD1 (5 bases). The CDR3 contains 13 residues. V dropped 6 bases and J dropped 2 bases, with 10 bases sitting between them. CDR3 in amino acids: CASSLQENYGYTF. The DNA for the CDR3 is TGTGCCAGCAGCCTACAGGAAAACTATGGCTACACCTTC.

This clonotype was observed many times. The chain is built from TRBV7-2 and TRBJ2-2, with D perhaps being TRBD1 or TRBD2 (5 bases each). This CDR3 contains 15 residues. Trimming removed 0 bases at V and 3 bases at J, with 8 bases between. Germline V gives CDR1 SGHTA, CDR2 FQGNSA. CDR3 residues: CASSLAPGHTGELFF. In nucleotides, the CDR3 is TGTGCCAGCAGCTTAGCCCCGGGGCACACCGGGGAGCTGTTTTTT.